One and the same sample provided the 10 T cell receptor beta chains below, sequenced in a study of identical twins. One entry per CDR3 protein results from TCRdb running MiXCR on the 5' RACE reads. The sample contains 240,000 or so distinct CDR3 sequences, about 10% of which appear only once. Sequencing was performed on memory T cells sorted from blood. The receptor set was obtained from a man in his fifties in good health.

The chain joins TRBV19 to TRBJ1-5, with unresolved D. This CDR3 has 14 amino acids. Trimming cost V 0 bases and J 0 bases, with 3 bases left between them. Germline CDR1 and CDR2: LNHDA and SQIVND (reference sequence). CDR3: CASSIEYSNQPQHF. The CDR3, as DNA: TGTGCCAGTAGTATAGAGTATAGCAATCAGCCCCAGCATTTT. Full variable domain (remainder filled in from reference TRBV19 and TRBJ1-5): DGGITQSPKYLFRKEGQNVTLSCEQNLNHDAMYWYRQDPGQGLRLIYYSQIVNDFQKGDIAEGYSVSREKKESFPLTVTSAQKNPTAFYLCASSIEYSNQPQHFGDGTRLSIL.

A note on this clonotype: One end of the junction does not line up with germline, which may come from a read error. This chain uses TRBV2 with TRBJ1-3; 8 positions match TRBD1. Germline lookup yields CDR1 SNHLY and CDR2 FYNNEI. The CDR3 is 16 residues long. The CDR3 DNA reads as TGTGCCAGCAGCGAAGGACAGGGAAACTCTGGAAACACCATATATTTT. Its translation: CASSEGQGNSGNTIYF. The variable domain in full, completed from reference TRBV2 and TRBJ1-3, reads EPEVTQTPSHQVTQMGQEVILRCVPISNHLYFYWYRQILGQKVEFLVSFYNNEISEKSEIFDDQFSVERPDGSNFTLKIRSTKLEDSAMYFCASSEGQGNSGNTIYFGEGSWLTVV.

This clonotype was counted at least ten times. V is TRBV7-9 and J is TRBJ1-2, with D perhaps matching TRBD1 (5 bases). Per the germline V gene, CDR1 is SEHNR and CDR2 is FQNEAQ (reference sequence). CDR3 size: 13 residues. Trimming pared 1 base from V and 8 bases from J, leaving 11 bases between. This chain's CDR3 is CASSLGARGGYTF. CDR3 in DNA: TGTGCCAGCAGCTTAGGGGCCCGGGGGGGCTACACCTTC.

This clonotype was observed many times. A junction boundary mismatches the germline segment, possibly from a read error. The chain couples TRBV5-1 to TRBJ1-1, with no clear D. CDR3 length equals 14 residues. Germline V gene sequence: CDR1 SGHRS, CDR2 YFSETQ. CDR3 nucleotides: TGCGCCAGCAGCTTGGCCTTATCGGCAGGCGGTTTTAGCTTT. Translating gives CASSLALSAGGFSF.

There are a few counts of this clonotype. The rearrangement joins TRBV27 to TRBJ1-2; 8 bases match TRBD1. V trimming: 5 bases; J trimming: 2 bases; junction bases outside the gene matches: 10. Germline lookup yields CDR1 MNHEY and CDR2 SMNVEV (reference sequence). This CDR3 is 16 amino acids long. This chain's CDR3 is CASSRWGQDYNYGYTF. Here the CDR3 DNA reads TGTGCCAGCAGTCGTTGGGGACAGGACTACAACTATGGCTACACCTTC.

There are many counts of this clonotype. The CDR3 DNA reads as TGTGCCAGCAGCCAAGTGCTAGCGGGAGTAAAGGAGCAGTACTTC. This encodes CASSQVLAGVKEQYF. This chain connects TRBV3-1 to TRBJ2-7, with 10 nucleotides matching TRBD2. The CDR3 totals 15 residues. Unmatched junction bases numbered 7, after V lost 1 base and J lost 7 bases. CDR1 LGHDT and CDR2 YNNKEL come from the germline V gene (reference sequence).

The genes are TRBV6-1 and TRBJ1-1, with D perhaps matching TRBD1 (5 bases). This CDR3 has 15 residues. V dropped 2 bases and J dropped 7 bases, with 17 bases sitting between them. Germline CDR1 reads MNHNS; CDR2 reads SASEGT. CDR3 region: CASSEFQGLVNEAFF. In DNA, the CDR3 is TGTGCCAGCAGTGAATTTCAGGGATTGGTAAATGAAGCTTTCTTT.

This clonotype was counted at least ten times. CDR3 sequence reads: CASSLRQSNTEAFF. DNA of the CDR3: TGCGCCAGCAGCCTCCGACAGAGTAACACTGAAGCTTTCTTT. The V and J genes are TRBV5-1 and TRBJ1-1, with D possibly matching TRBD1 (5 bases). Trimming pared 4 bases from V and 2 bases from J, leaving 12 bases between. CDR3 length equals 14 residues. CDR1 is SGHRS and CDR2 is YFSETQ in the germline V gene.

This rearrangement joins TRBV19 to TRBJ2-3; tentative D call: TRBD1 (5 bases). The germline V gene encodes CDR1 LNHDA and CDR2 SQIVND (reference sequence). The CDR3 has 11 residues. V lost 10 bases, J lost 12 bases, and 17 bases lay in between. The CDR3 reads CATLKGPTQYF. The CDR3 nucleotides are TGTGCCACCTTGAAGGGGCCTACCCAGTATTTT.

V gene TRBV29-1 combines with J gene TRBJ2-6; D is undetermined. Looked up from germline, CDR1 is SQVTM and CDR2 is ANQGSEA. This CDR3 is built from 12 residues. V lost 5 bases and J 1 base, leaving 3 bases between the germline ends. The CDR3 region has the DNA TGCAGCGTTCTATCTGGGGCCAACGTCCTGACTTTC. This sequence encodes CSVLSGANVLTF.